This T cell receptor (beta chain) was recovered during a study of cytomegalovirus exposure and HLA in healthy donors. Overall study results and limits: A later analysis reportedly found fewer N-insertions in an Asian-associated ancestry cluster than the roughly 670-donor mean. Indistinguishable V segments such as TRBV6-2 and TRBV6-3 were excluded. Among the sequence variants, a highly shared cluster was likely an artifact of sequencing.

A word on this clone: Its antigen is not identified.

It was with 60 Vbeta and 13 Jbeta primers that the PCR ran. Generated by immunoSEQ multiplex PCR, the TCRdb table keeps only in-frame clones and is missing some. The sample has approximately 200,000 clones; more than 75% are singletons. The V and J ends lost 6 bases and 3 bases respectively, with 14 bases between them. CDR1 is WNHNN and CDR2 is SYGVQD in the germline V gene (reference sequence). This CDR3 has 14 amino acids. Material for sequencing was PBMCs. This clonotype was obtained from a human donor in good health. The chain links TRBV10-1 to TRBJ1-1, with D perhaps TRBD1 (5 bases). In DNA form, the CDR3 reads TGCGCCAGCAGCATTCCTGGACATCACACTGAAGCTTTCTTT. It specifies CASSIPGHHTEAFF.